This T cell receptor (beta chain) came from a study of CD8+CD57+ T cells in acquired aplastic anemia. Points on this clonotype: In this CDR3 the conserved last residue, phenylalanine or tryptophan, is missing, so a read error is likely.

The junction had 3 bases not matched to a gene; V was cut back by 2 bases and J by 13 bases. Germline V gene lookup returns CDR1 SNHLY and CDR2 FYNNEI. The CDR3 has 13 amino acids. Sequencing was done on patients that had shown CD8+CD57+ cell expansion by flow cytometry. Receipt of therapy had not occurred in any patient by the time of blood sampling. Genomic DNA provided the template from which TCR beta VDJ and CDR3 profiles were obtained. TCRdb used MiXCR to reprocess the reads, holding one entry per CDR3 protein. The data contain some 160,000 distinct CDR3 sequences, around 47% of them singletons. The receptor's source is a human donor with aplastic anemia. The chain links TRBV2 to TRBJ1-6; 9 bases are a match to TRBD1. Material: sorted CD4+, CD8+, or CD8+CD57+ T cells (not recorded which) from PBMCs. The DNA of the CDR3 is TGTGCCAGCAGTGAAAGGGACAGGGCGCCCCTCCACCTT. This gives the protein CASSERDRAPLHL.